This T cell receptor (beta chain) derives from a study of T cells in Graves' hyperthyroidism and ophthalmopathy. The study, taken as a whole, reports: Model output signaled ophthalmopathy a median 6.5 months ahead of onset.

TCR beta CDR3 sequences were amplified from RNA transcripts. When the TCR CDR3 underwent first-round RT-PCR, the HTBI primer set was used. TCRdb reprocessed the multiplex PCR reads with MiXCR, giving one entry per CDR3 protein. This sample yields about 52,000 distinct CDR3 sequences, of which around 48% are seen a single time; just over 9% belongs to the top ten. On this clonotype itself: Its antigen is unidentified.

The CDR3 is made up of 12 amino acids. Trimming removed 5 bases at V and 6 bases at J, with 11 bases between. CDR1 SGHAT and CDR2 FQDESV come from the germline V gene (reference sequence). V is TRBV11-1 and J is TRBJ2-7; perhaps TRBD2 as D (6 bases). Sequencing was done on a sample of blood. This sequence originates from a woman in her forties or fifties with Graves' ophthalmopathy. Here the CDR3 reads CASSASGFEQYF. For the CDR3, the DNA is TGTGCCAGCAGCGCGAGCGGGTTCGAGCAGTACTTC.